This record looks at one TCR beta chain sequence and its context. Its target is unknown. TCRdb analysed the 5' RACE reads with MiXCR anew, one entry per CDR3 protein. The sample carries about 350,000 distinct CDR3 sequences, approximately 14% recorded once. The data derive from a study of T-cell memory formation after mild COVID-19. Turning to the study itself: Largely donor-specific sequence clusters came from a couple of donors. Study-level findings and limits: Contracting clones, day 15 to 85, had balanced CD4/CD8, and later expanders favored CD4+.

This receptor was obtained from a man younger than 35 who had mild COVID-19 (a few samples of this study predate the infection). Cell type and time point are not known. The sample comprised PBMCs or a T cell subset sorted from them (not recorded which).

The CDR3 protein is CASNPGDASPTQYF. CDR3 coding DNA: TGTGCCAGCAACCCGGGAGACGCCAGCCCGACCCAGTACTTC. The chain recombines TRBV12-3 or TRBV12-4 with TRBJ2-5, with TRBD2 as a possible D gene (6 bases). The CDR3 is made up of 14 amino acids. Trimming cost V 7 bases and J 7 bases, with 19 bases left between them.